This TCR beta chain emerged from a study of metastatic and nonmetastatic thyroid tumors. In the study overall: Where malignant and benign thyroid patients were concerned, repertoires were compared across blood and tumor or nodule tissue. Study results and caveats: As reported, TCR beta diversity in blood and tumor was significantly higher in malignant thyroid tumors than in benign nodules.

Study processing details: The study built a papillary thyroid cancer distant-metastasis classifier from CDR3 differences across clinicopathological groups. TCRdb re-processed the PCR reads through MiXCR. The V and J calls and clone size come from TCRdb's table, not from the authors' own analysis. This sample carries 25,000 to 30,000 clones, 3.5% to 4% of them seen once, and the ten largest clones take under 4%. In its sample, this clone was seen many times. Its antigen is not known. Trimming pared 1 base from V and 7 bases from J, leaving 13 bases between. The CDR3 runs 15 residues. Germline loops: CDR1 SGHAT, CDR2 FQNNGV. No patient had received any treatment before thyroid surgery.

The specimen was blood. The source of this sequence is a male donor with papillary thyroid cancer or a benign thyroid nodule (not recorded which). Some clones in this sample may be carry-over from other donors' samples. The chain employs TRBV11-2 and TRBJ2-2, with TRBD2 as a possible D gene (5 bases). CDR3: CASSLVPGMVGELFF. Written as DNA, the CDR3 is TGTGCCAGCAGCTTAGTCCCCGGGATGGTCGGGGAGCTGTTTTTT.